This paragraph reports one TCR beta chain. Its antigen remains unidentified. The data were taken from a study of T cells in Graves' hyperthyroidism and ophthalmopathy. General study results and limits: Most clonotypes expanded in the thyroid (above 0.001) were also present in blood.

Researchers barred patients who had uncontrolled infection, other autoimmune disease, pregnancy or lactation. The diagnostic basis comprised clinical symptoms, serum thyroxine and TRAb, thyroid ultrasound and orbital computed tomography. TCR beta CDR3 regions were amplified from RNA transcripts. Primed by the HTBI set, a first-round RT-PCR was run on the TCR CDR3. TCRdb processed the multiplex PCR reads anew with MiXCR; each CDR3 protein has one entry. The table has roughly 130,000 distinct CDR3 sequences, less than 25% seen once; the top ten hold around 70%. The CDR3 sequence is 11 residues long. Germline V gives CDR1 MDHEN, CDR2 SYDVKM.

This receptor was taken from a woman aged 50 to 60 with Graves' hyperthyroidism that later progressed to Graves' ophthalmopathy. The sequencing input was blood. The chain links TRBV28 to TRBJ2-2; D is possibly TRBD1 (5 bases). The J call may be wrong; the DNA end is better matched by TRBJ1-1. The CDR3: CASSWGQGAFF. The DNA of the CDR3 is TGTGCCAGCAGTTGGGGTCAGGGAGCTTTCTTT.